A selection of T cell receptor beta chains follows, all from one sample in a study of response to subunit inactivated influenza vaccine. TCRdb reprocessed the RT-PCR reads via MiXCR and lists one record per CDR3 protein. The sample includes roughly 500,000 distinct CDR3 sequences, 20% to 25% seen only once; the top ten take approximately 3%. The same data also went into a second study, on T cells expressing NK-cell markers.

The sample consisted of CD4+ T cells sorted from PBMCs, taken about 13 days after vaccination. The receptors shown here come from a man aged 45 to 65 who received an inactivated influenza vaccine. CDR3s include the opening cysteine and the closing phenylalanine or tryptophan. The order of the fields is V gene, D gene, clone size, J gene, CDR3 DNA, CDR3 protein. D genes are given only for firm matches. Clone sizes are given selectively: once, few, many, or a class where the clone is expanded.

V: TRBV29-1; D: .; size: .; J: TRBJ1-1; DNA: TGCAGCGCACATGGACGTAGCATGAACACTGAAGCTTTCTTT; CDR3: CSAHGRSMNTEAFF
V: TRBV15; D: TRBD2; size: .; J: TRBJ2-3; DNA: TGTGCCACCAACAGAGTCCTGAACTTGTTAGCGGGAGTCGGGGATACGCAGTATTTT; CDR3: CATNRVLNLLAGVGDTQYF
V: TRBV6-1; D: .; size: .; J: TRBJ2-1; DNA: TGTGCCAGCAGTAAATTAGCGGATATCTACAATGAGCAGTTCTTC; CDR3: CASSKLADIYNEQFF
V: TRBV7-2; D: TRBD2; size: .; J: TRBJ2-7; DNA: TGTGCCAGCAGCTTAGTAGCGGGAGGGCTTCCTTACGAGCAGTACTTC; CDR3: CASSLVAGGLPYEQYF
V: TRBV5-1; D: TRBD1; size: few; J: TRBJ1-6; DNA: TGCGCCAGCAGCTTAAGACAGGGGGCGATTTCACCCCTCCACTTT; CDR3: CASSLRQGAISPLHF
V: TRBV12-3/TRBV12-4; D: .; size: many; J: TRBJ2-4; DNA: TGTGCCAGCAGTCCTGAAAACATTCAGTACTTC; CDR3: CASSPENIQYF
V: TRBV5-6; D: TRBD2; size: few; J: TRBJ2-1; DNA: TGTGCCAGCAGGGTCGGGACTAGCGGGAGCAATGAGCAGTTCTTC; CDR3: CASRVGTSGSNEQFF
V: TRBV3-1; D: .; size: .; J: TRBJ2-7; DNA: TGTGCCAGCAGCCAAGATCGTGCAGGGACCCACGAGCAGTACTTC; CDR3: CASSQDRAGTHEQYF
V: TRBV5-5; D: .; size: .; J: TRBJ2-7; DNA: TGTGCCAGCAGCCCCCCATTAGTAGGACTCTACGAGCAGTACTTC; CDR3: CASSPPLVGLYEQYF
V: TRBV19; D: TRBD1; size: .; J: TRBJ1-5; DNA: TGTGCCAGTAGGTCACAGGGGGGAAGGGGTCAGCCCCAGCATTTT; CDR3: CASRSQGGRGQPQHF
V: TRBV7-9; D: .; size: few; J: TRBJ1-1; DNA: TGTGCCAGCAGCTTAAGTCAAGATGAAGCTTTCTTT; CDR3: CASSLSQDEAFF
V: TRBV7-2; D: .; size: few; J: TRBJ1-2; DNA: TGTGCCAGCAGCTCCGGGGGGATTCGGACCTTC; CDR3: CASSSGGIRTF
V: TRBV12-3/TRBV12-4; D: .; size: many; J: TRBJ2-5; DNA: TGCGCCAGCAGCAGGACATCCCAAGAGACCCAGTACTTC; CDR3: CASSRTSQETQYF
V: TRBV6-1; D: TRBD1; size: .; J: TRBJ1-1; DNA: TGTGCCAGCAGTGCGCCAGCGGACAGGGGAACTGAAGCTTTCTTT; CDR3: CASSAPADRGTEAFF
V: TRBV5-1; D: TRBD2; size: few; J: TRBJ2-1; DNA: TGCGCCAGCAGCTCCGGTCTAGCGGGGGGGACATGGAATGAGCAGTTCTTC; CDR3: CASSSGLAGGTWNEQFF
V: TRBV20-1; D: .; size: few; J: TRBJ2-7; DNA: TGCAGTGCTAGACCTACCCTCGGACGGGGGCCATACGAGCAGTACTTC; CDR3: CSARPTLGRGPYEQYF
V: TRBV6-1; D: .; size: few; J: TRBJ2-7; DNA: TGTGCCAGCAGTGAAGTGGACGCGGAGCAGTACTTC; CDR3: CASSEVDAEQYF
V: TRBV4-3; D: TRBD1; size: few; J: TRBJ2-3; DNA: TGCGCCAGCAGCCCCACCGTAGGGGGCCCAGATACGCAGTATTTT; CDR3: CASSPTVGGPDTQYF
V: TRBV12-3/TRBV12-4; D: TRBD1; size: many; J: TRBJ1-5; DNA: TGTGCCAGCAGGTGGGACAGGGAATATAGCAATCAGCCCCAGCATTTT; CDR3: CASRWDREYSNQPQHF
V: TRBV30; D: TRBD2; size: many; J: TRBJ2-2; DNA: TGTGCCTGGAGTGTACGGGGGACTAGCACCGGGGAGCTGTTTTTT; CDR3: CAWSVRGTSTGELFF
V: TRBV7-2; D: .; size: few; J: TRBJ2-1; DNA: TGTGCCAGCAGCTTCCACGGGGGCTACAATGAGCAGTTCTTC; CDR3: CASSFHGGYNEQFF
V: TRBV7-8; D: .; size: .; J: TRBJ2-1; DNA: TGTGCCAGCAGCTTAGAGAGGGGGGGACCTAAAACACAGTTCTTC; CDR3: CASSLERGGPKTQFF
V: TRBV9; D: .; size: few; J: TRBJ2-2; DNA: TGTGCCAGCAGCGTTGGAACCGGGGAGCTGTTTTTT; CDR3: CASSVGTGELFF
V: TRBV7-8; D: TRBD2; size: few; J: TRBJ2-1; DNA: TGTGCCAGCAGCTTAGTCGGTGGCGGGAGTGCCGAGCAGTTCTTC; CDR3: CASSLVGGGSAEQFF
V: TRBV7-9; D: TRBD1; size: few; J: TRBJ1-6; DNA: TGTGCCAGCAGCTCGACAGGGGACTCACCCCTCCACTTT; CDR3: CASSSTGDSPLHF
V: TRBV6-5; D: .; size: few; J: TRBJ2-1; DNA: TGTGCCAGCAGTTACTCGAATGGGTACAATGAGCAGTTCTTC; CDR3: CASSYSNGYNEQFF
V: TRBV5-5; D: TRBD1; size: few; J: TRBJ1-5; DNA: TGTGCCAGCAACCTAGGACAGGGGGGGAATCAGCCCCAGCATTTT; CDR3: CASNLGQGGNQPQHF
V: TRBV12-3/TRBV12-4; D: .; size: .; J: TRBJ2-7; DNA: TGTGCCAGCAGCCTAGGGGCCCAGAGCTCCTACGAGCAGTACTTC; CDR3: CASSLGAQSSYEQYF
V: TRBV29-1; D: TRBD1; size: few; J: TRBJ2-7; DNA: TGCAGCGCCGGCCGGGACAGGGAACAGTACTTC; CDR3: CSAGRDREQYF
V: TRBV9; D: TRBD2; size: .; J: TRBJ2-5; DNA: TGTGCCAGCAGCGTAGGTCGGCTAGCGGGAGGAGAGACCCAGTACTTC; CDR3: CASSVGRLAGGETQYF
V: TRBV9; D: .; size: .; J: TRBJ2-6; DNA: TGTGCCAGCAGCTCGAGACTTACCTCGGGGGCCAACGTCCTGACTTTC; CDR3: CASSSRLTSGANVLTF
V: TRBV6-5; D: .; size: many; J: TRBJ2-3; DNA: TGTGCCAGCAGTTACTCGCACGGGACAGATACGCAGTATTTT; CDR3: CASSYSHGTDTQYF
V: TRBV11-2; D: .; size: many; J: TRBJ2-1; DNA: TGTGCCAGCACCCACTCCGAGGGCTGGCAGTTCTTC; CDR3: CASTHSEGWQFF
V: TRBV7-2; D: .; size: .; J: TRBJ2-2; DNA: TGTGCCAGCAGTTTCGGACAACAATTAATCGGGGAGCTGTTTTTT; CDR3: CASSFGQQLIGELFF
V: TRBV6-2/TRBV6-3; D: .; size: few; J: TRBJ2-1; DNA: TGTGCCAGCAGCCCCTCCGGGACCCTGTTGGTGTCTTACAATGAGCAGTTCTTC; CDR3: CASSPSGTLLVSYNEQFF
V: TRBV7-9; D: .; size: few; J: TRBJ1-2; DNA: TGTGCCAGCAGCTTAGAGGGGACAACATATGGCTACACCTTC; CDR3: CASSLEGTTYGYTF
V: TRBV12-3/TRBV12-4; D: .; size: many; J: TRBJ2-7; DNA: TGTGCCAGCAGTCGAGGATACTACGAGCAGTACTTC; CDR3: CASSRGYYEQYF
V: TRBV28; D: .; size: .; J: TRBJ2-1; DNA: TGTGCCAGCAGCGGGGTGAACGTATCCCCGCCCAACTTCTTC; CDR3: CASSGVNVSPPNFF
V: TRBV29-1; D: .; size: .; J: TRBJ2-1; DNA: TGCAGCGTTGGTCAATGGAGGGCCAATGAGCAGTTCTTC; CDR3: CSVGQWRANEQFF
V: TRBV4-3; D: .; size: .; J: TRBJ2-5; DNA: TGCGCCAGCAGCCAAGATTATGGCGGGGAGACCCAGTACTTC; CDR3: CASSQDYGGETQYF
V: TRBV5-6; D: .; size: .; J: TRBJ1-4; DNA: TGTGCCAGCAGCTTGGCCGGGGGTCTGATTAACGAAAAACTGTTTTTT; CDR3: CASSLAGGLINEKLFF
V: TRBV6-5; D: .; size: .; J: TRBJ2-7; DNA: TGTGCCAGCAGTTATGGGGCAGCCCTCGGGGGGCAGTACTTC; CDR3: CASSYGAALGGQYF
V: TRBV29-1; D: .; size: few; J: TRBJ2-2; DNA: TGCAGCGGAAAAGTCCGGAGCACCGGGGAGCTGTTTTTT; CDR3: CSGKVRSTGELFF
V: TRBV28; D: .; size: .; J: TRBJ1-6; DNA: TGTGCCAGCAGTACCGGGATAACGAATTCACCCCTCCACTTT; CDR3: CASSTGITNSPLHF
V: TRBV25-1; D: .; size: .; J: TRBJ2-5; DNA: TGTGCCAGCAGTGAATTGACGGGGTTCCAAGAGACCCAGTACTTC; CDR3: CASSELTGFQETQYF
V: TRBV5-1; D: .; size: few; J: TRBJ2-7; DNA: TGCGCCAGCAGCTTGATGTCCGGATACGAGCAGTACTTC; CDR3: CASSLMSGYEQYF
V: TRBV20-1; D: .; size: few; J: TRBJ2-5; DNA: TGCAGTGCCCCAGGTAGCGGGACCCAGTACTTC; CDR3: CSAPGSGTQYF
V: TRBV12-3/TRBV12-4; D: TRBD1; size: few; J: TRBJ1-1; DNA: TGTGCCAGCAGTTTAGGAGGGACAGCCCTCGAAGCTTTCTTT; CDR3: CASSLGGTALEAFF
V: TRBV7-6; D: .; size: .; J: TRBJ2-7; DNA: TGTGCCAGCAGCTTAGTTCCACACGAGAACTACGAGCAGTACTTC; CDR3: CASSLVPHENYEQYF
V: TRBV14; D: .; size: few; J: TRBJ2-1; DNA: TGTGCCAGCAGCCAAGATCGGGTCCCTAACAATGAGCAGTTCTTC; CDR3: CASSQDRVPNNEQFF
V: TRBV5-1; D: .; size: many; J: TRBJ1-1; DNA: TGCGCCAGCAGGGCGGAGGGAAGCAGAGAAGCTTTCTTT; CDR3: CASRAEGSREAFF
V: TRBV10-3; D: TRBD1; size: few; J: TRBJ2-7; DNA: TGTGCCATCAAGGGACAGGGTGGCCTCGAGCAGTACTTC; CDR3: CAIKGQGGLEQYF
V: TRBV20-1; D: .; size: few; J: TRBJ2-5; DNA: TGCAGTGCTAGGGACCCCGGGGAGACCCAGTACTTC; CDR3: CSARDPGETQYF
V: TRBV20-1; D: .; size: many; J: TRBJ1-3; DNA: TGCAGTGCTTATACAAGCTCTGGAAACACCATATATTTT; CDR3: CSAYTSSGNTIYF
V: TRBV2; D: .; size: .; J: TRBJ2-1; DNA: TGTGCCAGCAGTGTTCGCGCTAGGTCCTACAATGAGCAGTTCTTC; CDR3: CASSVRARSYNEQFF